Listed below are T cell receptor beta chains from one sample, sequenced in a study of CD8 T cells in ankylosing spondylitis. TCRdb independently ran MiXCR on the 5' RACE reads; one entry per CDR3 protein. The sample has about 800,000 distinct CDR3 sequences, over 9.5% seen once. The sequencing sample was made of blood, either unsorted or a sorted T cell fraction (not recorded which). These receptors were obtained from a male donor with ankylosing spondylitis. CDR3s include the opening cysteine and the closing phenylalanine or tryptophan. A D gene is named only where the DNA matches it firmly. Not all rows give a size; the values are once, few, many and, for expanded clones, a class.

J gene,D gene,clone size,V gene,CDR3 DNA,CDR3 protein
TRBJ1-4,NA,NA,TRBV19,TGTGCCAGTAGTGGACGGGGGAATAATGAAAAACTGTTTTTT,CASSGRGNNEKLFF
TRBJ2-1,TRBD1,many,TRBV29-1,TGCAGCGTTGAAGCCAGGGGGTTTTACAATGAGCAGTTCTTC,CSVEARGFYNEQFF
TRBJ2-3,NA,few,TRBV24-1,TGTGCCACCAGTGGACCTCAAGGAATCGATACGCAGTATTTT,CATSGPQGIDTQYF
TRBJ1-1,NA,many,TRBV20-1,TGCAGCTGGGGGCTGAACACTGAAGCTTTCTTT,CSWGLNTEAFF
TRBJ1-1,NA,few,TRBV27,TGTGCCAGCAGTTTATCTCTAGTCTCCAACACTGAAGCTTTCTTT,CASSLSLVSNTEAFF
TRBJ2-7,TRBD2,NA,TRBV4-3,TGCGCCAGCAGCCAAGAAGGGACTAGCGCAACCTACGAGCAGTACTTC,CASSQEGTSATYEQYF
TRBJ1-3,TRBD1,few,TRBV5-1,TGCGCCAGCAGCTTGGCCGGGACAGGGATGGGAAACACCATATATTTT,CASSLAGTGMGNTIYF
TRBJ1-1,NA,few,TRBV5-1,TGCGCCAGCACGCAGGGGACGGTGAACACTGAAGCTTTCTTT,CASTQGTVNTEAFF
TRBJ1-6,NA,NA,TRBV4-2,TGTGCCAGCAGCCAAGGTCTGGCCAATAATTCACCCCTCCACTTT,CASSQGLANNSPLHF
TRBJ2-6,NA,NA,TRBV19,TGTGCCAGTATAGGGGAACGCTCTGGGGCCAACGTCCTGACTTTC,CASIGERSGANVLTF
TRBJ2-3,TRBD2,NA,TRBV6-8,TGTGCCAGCAGAGTACTAGCGGGGCCTTCCCCTAGCACAGATACGCAGTATTTT,CASRVLAGPSPSTDTQYF
TRBJ2-1,TRBD1,NA,TRBV4-3,TGCGCCAGCAGCCCTGCAGCTAGGGGACAGTACAATGAGCAGTTCTTC,CASSPAARGQYNEQFF
TRBJ2-7,TRBD2,many,TRBV9,TGTGCCAGCAGCGTACGGGGGGATTTAGGGGCCTACGAGCAGTACTTC,CASSVRGDLGAYEQYF
TRBJ1-4,NA,few,TRBV15,TGTGCCACCGGAGGGGGGGCGCGAGAAAAACTGTTTTTT,CATGGGAREKLFF
TRBJ1-6,NA,NA,TRBV6-1,TGTGCCAGCAGTGAGGGATCGAATTCACCCCTCCACTTT,CASSEGSNSPLHF
TRBJ2-3,NA,NA,TRBV20-1,TGCAGTGCAGAGTTCCGCACAGATACGCAGTATTTT,CSAEFRTDTQYF
TRBJ2-5,NA,NA,TRBV18,TGTGCCAGCTCTCCTTATCGGGAGACCCAGTACTTC,CASSPYRETQYF
TRBJ1-1,NA,few,TRBV7-2,TGTGCCAGCAGACCTGGGGGGGGTGGCACTGAAGCTTTCTTT,CASRPGGGGTEAFF
TRBJ2-1,TRBD2,NA,TRBV10-3,TGTGCCACCAAAAGCGGGAGATCTTTCAATGAGCAGTTCTTC,CATKSGRSFNEQFF
TRBJ2-7,NA,NA,TRBV3-1,TGTGCCAGCAGCCAAGATTGGAAACCCCCCTACGAGCAGTACTTC,CASSQDWKPPYEQYF
TRBJ2-7,NA,few,TRBV28,TGTGCCAGCAGTTTATTAGGGGAAAACCCCTACGAGCAGTACTTC,CASSLLGENPYEQYF
TRBJ2-7,TRBD1,NA,TRBV12-3/TRBV12-4,TGTGCCAGCAGTTGGACAGGGGGCTCCCCCTACGAGCAGTACTTC,CASSWTGGSPYEQYF
TRBJ2-3,NA,few,TRBV5-1,TGCGCCAGCAGCCCCGTGCCGGAGAGCACAGATACGCAGTATTTT,CASSPVPESTDTQYF
TRBJ2-7,TRBD2,few,TRBV6-5,TGTGCCAGCAGTTACTCGAGAGGGAGGGCCTACGAGCAGTACTTC,CASSYSRGRAYEQYF
TRBJ1-6,NA,NA,TRBV6-5,TGTGCCAGCAGTTTCGGACCCCCTCGGCGGTCACCCCTCCACTTT,CASSFGPPRRSPLHF
TRBJ1-1,NA,NA,TRBV20-1,TGCAGTGCTAGAGACCGACAGAGTGTAGGCTCAATGAACACTGAAGCTTTCTTT,CSARDRQSVGSMNTEAFF
TRBJ2-1,TRBD1,few,TRBV11-2,TGTGCCAGCAGCAACCGACAGGGGGCCTCCTACAATGAGCAGTTCTTC,CASSNRQGASYNEQFF
TRBJ1-3,NA,NA,TRBV20-1,TGCAGTGCCTCATTTGGGTCTGGAAACACCATATATTTT,CSASFGSGNTIYF
TRBJ2-1,NA,NA,TRBV21-1,NA,CASMFGPGSYNEQFF
TRBJ1-4,NA,NA,TRBV4-3,TGCGCCAGCAGCCAGGCCTATAATGAAAAACTGTTTTTT,CASSQAYNEKLFF
TRBJ2-7,NA,NA,TRBV5-1,TGCGCCAGCAGCTCGGAGGGCGCAGCTGGCGAGCAGTACTTC,CASSSEGAAGEQYF
TRBJ1-6,TRBD1,few,TRBV28,TGTGCCAGCAGTTCCGCCGGACAGGGGGCTTCACCCCTCCACTTT,CASSSAGQGASPLHF
TRBJ2-1,TRBD1,few,TRBV5-1,TGCGCCAGCAGCGCCCTCCGGGACAGGGGCAATGAGCAGTTCTTC,CASSALRDRGNEQFF
TRBJ2-6,TRBD1,NA,TRBV6-1,TGTGCCAGCAGGTCGACAGGGATGGGCTCTGGGGCCAACGTCCTGACTTTC,CASRSTGMGSGANVLTF
TRBJ2-2,NA,few,TRBV10-3,TGTGCCATCAGTGAGTCAAGAGGGGAAATGAACACCGGGGAGCTGTTTTTT,CAISESRGEMNTGELFF
TRBJ2-5,TRBD2,many,TRBV29-1,TGCAGCGGTGGGAGGGAGCAAGAGACCCAGTACTTC,CSGGREQETQYF
TRBJ1-5,NA,NA,TRBV28,TGTGCCAGCAGTTTGTCGGGATCACCCAGGAAGCCCCAGCATTTT,CASSLSGSPRKPQHF
TRBJ2-7,TRBD2,NA,TRBV20-1,TGCAGTGCTAGGGTTACGGGACTATCCTACGAGCAGTACTTC,CSARVTGLSYEQYF
TRBJ2-3,NA,few,TRBV29-1,TGCAGCGTTGGCGGGGCCGGAGATACGCAGTATTTT,CSVGGAGDTQYF
TRBJ2-7,TRBD1,NA,TRBV10-3,TGTGCCATCACCGGACAGGGTAACTACGAGCAGTACTTC,CAITGQGNYEQYF
TRBJ2-3,TRBD2,few,TRBV5-1,TGCGCCAGCAGCACCGGGACTAGCCTCGAAGATACGCAGTATTTT,CASSTGTSLEDTQYF
TRBJ2-5,NA,few,TRBV15,TGTGCCACCAGCAGACGGGGTCAAGAGACCCAGTACTTC,CATSRRGQETQYF
TRBJ2-7,NA,NA,TRBV6-5,TGTGCCAGCAGTTGGGCCCCTGGGGCTGGGGAGCAGTACTTC,CASSWAPGAGEQYF
TRBJ2-1,TRBD1,many,TRBV24-1,TGTGCCACCAGTGATTTGCTTAGGGGGCATGAGCAGTTCTTC,CATSDLLRGHEQFF
TRBJ2-1,NA,few,TRBV7-6,TGTGCCAGCAGCTTAGAATCGGCATCGGTTTATTATAGGAATGAGCAGTTCTTC,CASSLESASVYYRNEQFF
TRBJ2-4,NA,many,TRBV20-1,TGCAGTGCTAGCTATCTTGCCGTTGACGTTGCCAAAAACATTCAGTACTTC,CSASYLAVDVAKNIQYF